This T cell receptor (beta chain) was identified in a study of Ad26.COV2.S vaccination and SARS-CoV-2 variants. Study summary: A participant enrolled in the COV1001 Ad26.COV2.S trial arm provided the sample. Ad26.COV2.S, an intramuscular injection, was given once or twice 56 days apart.

CDR1 is SQVTM, CDR2 ANQGSEA, per germline. The CDR3 consists of 14 residues. V was clipped by 6 bases and J by 6 bases, with 17 bases between them. The treatment is: some 19 received Ad26.COV2.S at low or high dose, single or two shots; five or six received placebo; per-sample allocation not given. Samples came from day 63 after the first vaccine or placebo injection. Spike of the Wuhan-strain SARS-CoV-2 was expressed by an Ad26 vector, which formed the vaccine. The method was immunoSEQ multiplex PCR; TCRdb's version includes in-frame clones alone and lacks a portion of them. The data show 200,000 to 250,000 clones, 85% to 90% seen once.

The clonotype was recovered from a person aged 18-65 years who received the Ad26.COV2.S COVID-19 vaccine or a placebo. The specimen was peripheral blood, collected in a trial of Ad26.COV2.S vaccine versus placebo. The rearrangement links TRBV29-1 to TRBJ2-2; a weak D match, TRBD1 (6 bases). The CDR3 region is CSVALPGQPGELFF. DNA for the CDR3: TGCAGCGTCGCATTACCGGGACAACCCGGGGAGCTGTTTTTT.